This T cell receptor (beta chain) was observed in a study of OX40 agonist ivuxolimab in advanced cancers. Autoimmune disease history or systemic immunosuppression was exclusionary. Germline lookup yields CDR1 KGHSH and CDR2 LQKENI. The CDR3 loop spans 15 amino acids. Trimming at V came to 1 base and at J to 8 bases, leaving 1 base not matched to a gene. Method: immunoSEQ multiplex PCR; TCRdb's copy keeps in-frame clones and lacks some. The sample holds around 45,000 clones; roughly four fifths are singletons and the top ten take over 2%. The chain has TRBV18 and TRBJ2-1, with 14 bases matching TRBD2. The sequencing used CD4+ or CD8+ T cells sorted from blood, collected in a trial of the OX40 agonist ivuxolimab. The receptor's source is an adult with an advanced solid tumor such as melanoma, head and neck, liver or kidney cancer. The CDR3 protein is CASSPRLAGGYEQFF. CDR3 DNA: TGTGCCAGCTCACCACGACTAGCGGGAGGGTATGAGCAGTTCTTC.